These 30 T cell receptor beta chains came from one sample sequenced in a study of blood T cell repertoires in COVID-19. Clones were sequenced by immunoSEQ multiplex PCR, and TCRdb holds only the in-frame ones, with some missing. The sample records fewer than 150,000 clones, approximately 78% being singletons. The sequencing sample was made of peripheral blood. Every receptor here comes from an elderly woman with acute or convalescent COVID-19.

The chain has TRBV15 and TRBJ1-2, with unresolved D. Trimming took off 0 bases at V and 9 bases at J, with 8 bases between the two ends. CDR3 length: 12 residues. Germline V lookup: CDR1 LNHNV, CDR2 YYDKDF (reference sequence). The DNA of the CDR3 is TGTGCCACCAGCAGAGATGGAGTGCGCTACACCTTC. As protein: CATSRDGVRYTF.

The rearrangement uses TRBV4-1 and TRBJ1-4; TRBD1 matches 9 bases. V gave up 2 bases and J gave up 8 bases; unmatched junction bases: 6. Germline CDR1 is MGHRA and CDR2 is YSYEKL. The CDR3 spans 15 residues. CDR3 loop: CASSQFGTGREKLFF. CDR3 coding DNA: TGCGCCAGCAGCCAATTTGGGACAGGGAGGGAAAAACTGTTTTTT.

The chain links TRBV5-6 to TRBJ2-1; 7 bases are shared with TRBD1. This CDR3 has 16 amino acids. Losses at the gene ends were 1 base for V and 2 bases for J; bases not matched to a gene: 6. In germline, CDR1 is SGHDT, CDR2 YYEEEE. Here the CDR3 reads CASSLLRTGAYNEQFF. The CDR3 nucleotides read TGTGCCAGCAGCTTGCTCCGGACAGGTGCCTACAATGAGCAGTTCTTC. The full variable domain, in which reference TRBV5-6 and TRBJ2-1 provide the parts outside the CDR3, is DAGVTQSPTHLIKTRGQQVTLRCSPKSGHDTVSWYQQALGQGPQFIFQYYEEEERQRGNFPDRFSGHQFPNYSSELNVNALLLGDSALYLCASSLLRTGAYNEQFFGPGTRLTVL.

The chain recombines TRBV19 with TRBJ2-7; 7 nucleotides match TRBD2. The V and J ends lost 2 bases and 6 bases, in that order; junction bases with no gene match: 13. The V gene's germline CDR1 is LNHDA and CDR2 SQIVND (reference sequence). The CDR3 has 16 amino acids. CDR3 loop: CASSILPGTTGAEQYF. DNA of the CDR3: TGTGCCAGTAGTATACTCCCCGGGACTACGGGTGCCGAGCAGTACTTC.

CDR3 region: CASRVGGPNTGELFF. The CDR3 DNA reads as TGTGCCAGCAGGGTCGGGGGTCCAAACACCGGGGAGCTGTTTTTT. The chain recombines TRBV6-5 with TRBJ2-2, with a possible D match to TRBD2 (6 bases). V shed 6 bases and J shed 2 bases, with 13 bases lying between them. From germline, CDR1 is MNHEY and CDR2 SVGAGI. The CDR3 extends over 15 amino acids.

This chain links TRBV5-6 with TRBJ1-2; D is possibly TRBD1 (5 bases). The V end lost 0 bases, the J end lost 6 bases, and 9 bases lay between the germline ends. The CDR3 extends over 13 amino acids. Germline V CDR1 and CDR2: SGHDT, YYEEEE. CDR3 loop: CASSLAGGNGYTF. The CDR3 DNA is TGTGCCAGCAGCTTGGCGGGGGGAAATGGCTACACCTTC.

The chain links TRBV3-1 (or the pseudogene TRBV3-2) to TRBJ1-2; D unclear. The CDR3 sequence is 12 residues long. Germline loops: CDR1 LGHDT, CDR2 YNNKEL (reference sequence). V lost 3 bases to trimming and J lost 3 bases, with 5 bases between them. This CDR3 reads CASSQGDYGYTF. Here the CDR3 DNA reads TGTGCCAGCAGCCAGGGAGACTATGGCTACACCTTC.

The chain recombines TRBV5-4 with TRBJ2-2, with TRBD2 matching over 8 bases. Trimming took 5 bases from V and 6 from J; bases not matched to a gene: 0. Germline V gene data show CDR1 as SGHNT and CDR2 as YYREEE (reference sequence). This CDR3 is 12 amino acids long. The CDR3 region has the DNA TGTGCCAGCAGGCGGGAGGCCGGGGAGCTGTTTTTT. As protein: CASRREAGELFF.

This clone was seen a handful of times. The chain carries TRBV28 and TRBJ2-7, with a possible D match to TRBD2 (5 bases). Between the trimmed V and J ends, which lost 2 bases and 3 bases, there was a span of 5 bases. The CDR3 has 12 amino acids. Germline CDR1 is MDHEN and CDR2 is SYDVKM. The CDR3 here is CASSLAGYEQYF. CDR3 nucleotides: TGTGCCAGCAGTTTAGCGGGCTACGAGCAGTACTTC.

This clone was recorded only once. The V gene is TRBV19, the J gene TRBJ2-5; a weak D match, TRBD1 (5 bases). V was cut by 5 bases and J by 5 bases, with 18 bases left in between. The CDR3 contains 15 residues. Germline loops: CDR1 LNHDA, CDR2 SQIVND (reference sequence). The CDR3 sequence: CASSGAGSRWETQYF. The CDR3 coding sequence is TGTGCCAGTAGTGGGGCAGGGTCACGTTGGGAGACCCAGTACTTC.

This sequence joins TRBV28 and TRBJ1-5; no definite D call. The CDR3 consists of 14 residues. Germline CDR1 and CDR2: MDHEN and SYDVKM. V lost 3 bases and J lost 0, with 6 bases in between. The CDR3 nucleotides are TGTGCCAGCAGTTTCCCTTATAGCAATCAGCCCCAGCATTTT. Translation: CASSFPYSNQPQHF.

About this clone: Other nucleotide sequences in the sample specify the same CDR3. The J gene is TRBJ2-1, the V gene TRBV5-1; 13 positions match TRBD2. J lost 1 base, V lost 1 base, and 5 bases had no gene match. The V gene's germline CDR1 is SGHRS and CDR2 YFSETQ. The CDR3 loop spans 18 amino acids. The CDR3 spells CASSLTSGRATSYNEQFF. The CDR3 DNA follows: TGCGCCAGCAGCTTGACTAGCGGGAGGGCCACATCCTACAATGAGCAGTTCTTC.

For the CDR3, the DNA is TGCAGCGCAAGCTCAGGGGGGCTCACTGAAGCTTTCTTT. This encodes CSASSGGLTEAFF. The chain recombines TRBV29-1 with TRBJ1-1; 7 positions agree with TRBD1. Germline V gene lookup returns CDR1 SQVTM and CDR2 ANQGSEA. This CDR3 has 13 amino acids. V was pared by 7 bases and J by 4 bases, with 9 bases of the junction left unmatched. Combining the CDR3 with reference TRBV29-1 and TRBJ1-1 gives the whole variable domain SAVISQKPSRDICQRGTSLTIQCQVDSQVTMMFWYRQQPGQSLTLIATANQGSEATYESGFVIDKFPISRPNLTFSTLTVSNMSPEDSSIYLCSASSGGLTEAFFGQGTRLTVV.

The V gene is TRBV20-1, the J gene TRBJ2-7, with TRBD2 matching 7 bases. The germline V gene has CDR1 DFQATT and CDR2 SNEGSKA (reference sequence). The V and J ends lost 3 bases and 3 bases, in that order; junction bases with no gene match: 20. This CDR3 spans 18 amino acids. The CDR3 region has the DNA TGCAGTGCTAGTGGATTTTTGGGAGCTAGCGGCCTTCTCTACGAGCAGTACTTC. Translating gives CSASGFLGASGLLYEQYF.

The J gene is TRBJ1-4, the V gene TRBV2; 7 bases are shared with TRBD1. The CDR3 spans 14 residues. V was pared by 6 bases and J by 8 bases, with 9 bases of the junction left unmatched. Germline CDR1 is SNHLY and CDR2 is FYNNEI. The CDR3 region is CASRLQGSEEKLFF. The CDR3 coding sequence is TGTGCCAGCAGACTACAGGGGTCTGAGGAAAAACTGTTTTTT.

This sequence joins TRBV4-1 and TRBJ2-1; 8 bases match TRBD2. V gave up 0 bases and J gave up 8 bases; unmatched junction bases: 12. There are 17 residues in the CDR3. Germline V gene lookup returns CDR1 MGHRA and CDR2 YSYEKL. This CDR3 reads CASSQDPGLAPQDEQFF. The DNA of the CDR3 is TGCGCCAGCAGCCAAGATCCCGGACTAGCTCCCCAAGATGAGCAGTTCTTC.

The V call is TRBV6-2 or TRBV6-3, the J call TRBJ2-1; D possibly corresponds to TRBD2 (6 bases). The V gene lost 4 bases and the J gene lost 8 bases, with 18 bases spanning the gap. Germline V gene sequence: CDR1 MNHEY, CDR2 SVGEGT. The CDR3 loop spans 15 amino acids. CDR3 region: CASSSPGDWTDEQFF. CDR3 nucleotides: TGTGCCAGCAGTTCTCCGGGGGATTGGACGGATGAGCAGTTCTTC.

The rearrangement joins TRBV28 to TRBJ2-7; no reliable D call. Germline V gene lookup returns CDR1 MDHEN and CDR2 SYDVKM. The CDR3 contains 12 residues. V was pared by 4 bases and J by 5 bases, with 9 bases between. The CDR3 sequence is CASSSPSDEQYF. The CDR3, as DNA: TGTGCCAGCAGTTCCCCAAGCGACGAGCAGTACTTC.

The V and J genes are TRBV15 and TRBJ1-3; no clear D. There are 14 residues in the CDR3. CDR1 and CDR2 from the germline V gene are LNHNV and YYDKDF (reference sequence). The germline V and J ends were trimmed by 4 bases and 3 bases, with 10 bases remaining between them. DNA of the CDR3: TGTGCCACCAGCATAACGGAGGGTGGAAACACCATATATTTT. Its protein is CATSITEGGNTIYF.

This sequence joins TRBV28 and TRBJ1-2; D gene uncertain. The CDR3 contains 14 residues. Trimming cost V 2 bases and J 0 bases, with 7 bases left between them. Germline CDR1 and CDR2: MDHEN and SYDVKM. CDR3 sequence (DNA): TGTGCCAGCAGTTTACAAAATTCTAACTATGGCTACACCTTC. Protein: CASSLQNSNYGYTF.

This chain joins TRBV19 and TRBJ2-1; TRBD2 is a possible D gene (5 bases). CDR3 length: 18 residues. With 4 bases removed from V and 2 bases from J, the gap between germline ends came to 21 bases. CDR1 and CDR2 (germline): LNHDA, SQIVND (reference sequence). The CDR3 bases are TGTGCCAGTAGTACCCCGGGAAATTTCCGCCCGACCTACAATGAGCAGTTCTTC. Residues: CASSTPGNFRPTYNEQFF.

The CDR3 spells CASSGVTGTGEYEQYF. For the CDR3, the DNA is TGTGCCAGCAGCGGAGTAACCGGGACAGGAGAGTACGAGCAGTACTTC. The V and J genes are TRBV7-9 and TRBJ2-7, with TRBD1 identical over 8 bases. V lost 5 bases and J lost 4; bases outside the gene matches: 13. The CDR3 runs to 16 residues. Germline CDR1 and CDR2: SEHNR and FQNEAQ (reference sequence).

CDR3 region: CASCRDRATDTQYF. CDR3 nucleotides: TGTGCCAGCTGCCGGGACAGGGCCACAGATACGCAGTATTTT. This sequence joins TRBV5-6 and TRBJ2-3, with TRBD1 identical over 9 bases. V was clipped by 7 bases and J by 2 bases; unmatched bases: 5. CDR3 size: 14 residues. The V gene's germline CDR1 is SGHDT and CDR2 YYEEEE. The whole variable domain, filled in from reference TRBV5-6 and TRBJ2-3, reads DAGVTQSPTHLIKTRGQQVTLRCSPKSGHDTVSWYQQALGQGPQFIFQYYEEEERQRGNFPDRFSGHQFPNYSSELNVNALLLGDSALYLCASCRDRATDTQYFGPGTRLTVL.

The chain joins TRBV2 to TRBJ2-6; TRBD2 is a possible D gene (5 bases). The V gene lost 3 bases and the J gene lost 3 bases, with 15 bases spanning the gap. CDR1 is SNHLY, CDR2 FYNNEI, per germline. The CDR3 sequence is 17 residues long. CDR3 protein: CASSDGSGSNGANVLTF. The CDR3 bases are TGTGCCAGCAGTGACGGGTCGGGGTCTAATGGGGCCAACGTCCTGACTTTC. Based on the CDR3 plus reference TRBV2 and TRBJ2-6, the full variable domain is EPEVTQTPSHQVTQMGQEVILRCVPISNHLYFYWYRQILGQKVEFLVSFYNNEISEKSEIFDDQFSVERPDGSNFTLKIRSTKLEDSAMYFCASSDGSGSNGANVLTFGAGSRLTVL.

This clone was picked up a small number of times. The chain is built from TRBV7-9 and TRBJ2-5; 8 bases are shared with TRBD1. CDR3 length: 16 residues. The junction had 11 bases not matched to a gene; V was cut back by 5 bases and J by 3 bases. Germline V gives CDR1 SEHNR, CDR2 FQNEAQ (reference sequence). CDR3 DNA sequence: TGTGCCAGCAGCCCACCCAGGACAGGGATCGAAGAGACCCAGTACTTC. Translating gives CASSPPRTGIEETQYF. Filled out from reference TRBV7-9 and TRBJ2-5, the complete variable domain reads DTGVSQNPRHKITKRGQNVTFRCDPISEHNRLYWYRQTLGQGPEFLTYFQNEAQLEKSRLLSDRFSAERPKGSFSTLEIQRTEQGDSAMYLCASSPPRTGIEETQYFGPGTRLLVL.

CDR3 amino acids: CASSQTQDRGVKRDGYTF. The CDR3 coding sequence is TGCGCCAGCAGCCAAACTCAAGACAGGGGCGTTAAACGGGATGGCTACACCTTC. The J gene is TRBJ1-2, the V gene TRBV4-1; 8 bases are a match to TRBD1. The trim removed 2 bases at V and 6 bases at J, leaving 17 bases unmatched. There are 18 residues in the CDR3. Germline CDR1 MGHRA, CDR2 YSYEKL.

This clone has more than one count but fewer than ten. V gene TRBV5-4 combines with J gene TRBJ1-2; tentative D call: TRBD1 (5 bases). The germline gives CDR1 SGHNT, CDR2 YYREEE (reference sequence). CDR3 length: 16 amino acids. Trimming stripped 0 bases from V and 4 bases from J, with 16 bases between. CDR3 DNA sequence: TGTGCCAGCAGCTTGGAGGCAGGGCCGTCGATCTATGGCTACACCTTC. This gives the protein CASSLEAGPSIYGYTF.

Of note for this clone: One end of the junction varies from germline; a read error may be responsible. The rearrangement links TRBV24-1 to TRBJ1-1, with D tentatively TRBD1 (5 bases). The CDR3 is made up of 11 amino acids. Germline CDR1 is KGHDR and CDR2 is SFDVKD. The CDR3 spells CATSEGGAQLF. The CDR3, as DNA: TGTGCCACCAGTGAAGGCGGGGCTCAACTATTT.

The J gene is TRBJ2-1, the V gene TRBV13, with unresolved D. Germline V gene sequence: CDR1 PRHDT, CDR2 FYEKMQ (reference sequence). Trimming removed 1 base from V and 0 bases from J, with 7 bases in between. This CDR3 has 15 amino acids. CDR3 in DNA: TGTGCCAGCAGCTTAGATCCGAGCTCCTACAATGAGCAGTTCTTC. Translated, it gives CASSLDPSSYNEQFF. Together with reference TRBV13 and TRBJ2-1, the CDR3 gives the full variable domain: AAGVIQSPRHLIKEKRETATLKCYPIPRHDTVYWYQQGPGQDPQFLISFYEKMQSDKGSIPDRFSAQQFSDYHSELNMSSLELGDSALYFCASSLDPSSYNEQFFGPGTRLTVL.

The rearrangement uses TRBV7-2 and TRBJ2-2; D gene ambiguous. The CDR3 spans 13 residues. The germline gives CDR1 SGHTA, CDR2 FQGNSA. Trimming left V 3 bases short and J 6 bases short, with 8 bases between. In DNA form, the CDR3 reads TGTGCCAGCAGCTTCCGTCCCCCCGGGGAGCTGTTTTTT. Translated: CASSFRPPGELFF.